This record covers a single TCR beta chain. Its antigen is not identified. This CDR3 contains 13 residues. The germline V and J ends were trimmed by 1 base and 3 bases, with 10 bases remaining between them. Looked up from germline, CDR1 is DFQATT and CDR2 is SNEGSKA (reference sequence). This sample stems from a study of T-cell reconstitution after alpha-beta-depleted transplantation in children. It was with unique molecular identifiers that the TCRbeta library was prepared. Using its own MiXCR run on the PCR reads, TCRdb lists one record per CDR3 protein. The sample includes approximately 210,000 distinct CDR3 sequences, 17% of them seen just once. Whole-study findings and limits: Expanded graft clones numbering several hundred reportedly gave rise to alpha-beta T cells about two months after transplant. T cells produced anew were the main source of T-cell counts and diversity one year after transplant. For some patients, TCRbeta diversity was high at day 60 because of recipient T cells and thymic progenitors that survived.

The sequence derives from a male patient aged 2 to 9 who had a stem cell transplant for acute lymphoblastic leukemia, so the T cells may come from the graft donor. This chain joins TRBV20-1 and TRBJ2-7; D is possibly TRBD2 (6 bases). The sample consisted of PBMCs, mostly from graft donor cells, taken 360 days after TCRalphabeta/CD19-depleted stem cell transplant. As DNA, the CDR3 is TGCAGTGCTAGAGGTGGAGGGAACTACGAGCAGTACTTC. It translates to CSARGGGNYEQYF.